The 16 T cell receptor beta chains in this list originate from one sample, sequenced in a study of blood T cell repertoires in COVID-19. Sequencing was performed with immunoSEQ multiplex PCR; in TCRdb, only in-frame clones are kept and a portion is missing. In the table there are hundreds of thousands of clones, approximately 88% of which are singletons. Specimen: PBMCs or T cells enriched from blood (not recorded which). The receptors come from a woman in her forties who had recovered from COVID-19.

The V gene is TRBV18, the J gene TRBJ2-1; D is uncertain. This CDR3 contains 16 residues. Germline CDR1 KGHSH, CDR2 LQKENI. With 1 base removed from V and 0 bases from J, the gap between germline ends came to 10 bases. The CDR3 DNA reads TGTGCCAGCTCACCACTTACCCGGGTCTCCTACAATGAGCAGTTCTTC. Translation: CASSPLTRVSYNEQFF.

V usage is TRBV7-2 and J usage is TRBJ1-2; 7 bases line up with TRBD1. J gave up 0 bases and V 5 bases, and 3 bases lay outside the gene matches. The CDR3 runs 14 residues. Germline V CDR1 and CDR2: SGHTA, FQGNSA. In DNA form, the CDR3 reads TGTGCCAGCAGCGCCGGGACAGCTAACTATGGCTACACCTTC. Protein sequence: CASSAGTANYGYTF.

The rearrangement links TRBV6-5 to TRBJ2-7; D is undetermined. V lost 7 bases and J lost 2, with 12 bases in between. Germline assignment: CDR1 MNHEY and CDR2 SVGAGI. This CDR3 region has 13 residues. In DNA, the CDR3 is TGTGCCAGCATGGCAGGTCCTGCCTACGAGCAGTACTTC. Encoded protein: CASMAGPAYEQYF.

This rearrangement joins TRBV28 to TRBJ2-3, with 12 bases identical to TRBD1. The junction had 7 bases not matched to a gene; V was cut back by 8 bases and J by 4 bases. Germline CDR1 and CDR2: MDHEN and SYDVKM. There are 15 residues in the CDR3. CDR3 sequence: CASGDRGRAADTQYF. CDR3 in DNA: TGTGCCAGCGGGGACAGGGGGCGAGCTGCAGATACGCAGTATTTT.

This rearrangement joins TRBV3-1 (or the pseudogene TRBV3-2) to TRBJ2-5; maybe TRBD1 (6 bases). The V gene lost 5 bases and the J gene lost 1 base, with 8 bases spanning the gap. Germline lookup yields CDR1 LGHDT and CDR2 YNNKEL (reference sequence). The CDR3 sequence is 13 residues long. CDR3 nucleotide sequence: TGTGCCAGCAGCTCAGGGGTCCAAGAGACCCAGTACTTC. It specifies CASSSGVQETQYF.

V is TRBV11-2 and J is TRBJ2-3; 7 bases agree with TRBD2. The CDR3 contains 18 residues. Germline CDR1 is SGHAT and CDR2 is FQNNGV. Trimming cost V 4 bases and J 2 bases; bases outside gene matches: 15. CDR3: CASSSRLTSNLITDTQYF. As DNA, the CDR3 is TGTGCCAGCAGCTCTCGTTTGACTAGCAACTTGATCACAGATACGCAGTATTTT.

The V and J genes are TRBV19 and TRBJ1-3; a weak D match, TRBD1 (6 bases). Deletions cut 9 bases from V and 0 bases from J, with 15 bases between. CDR1 and CDR2 from the germline V gene are LNHDA and SQIVND (reference sequence). This CDR3 has 15 residues. The DNA for the CDR3 is TGTGCCAGCGACTCCCGGGACATCTCTGGAAACACCATATATTTT. It encodes CASDSRDISGNTIYF.

This chain's CDR3 is CASSVDSGETQYF. The CDR3 DNA reads TGTGCCAGCAGTGTTGACTCGGGGGAGACCCAGTACTTC. The rearrangement uses TRBV6-4 and TRBJ2-5; maybe TRBD2 (5 bases). V lost 4 bases and J lost 5, with 11 bases in between. The CDR3 is made up of 13 amino acids. Germline V CDR1 and CDR2: MRHNA, SNTAGT.

This clone was seen once. The rearrangement joins TRBV16 to TRBJ2-7; D might be TRBD2 (6 bases). CDR1 is KGHSY, CDR2 FQNENV, per germline. The CDR3 consists of 14 residues. V was shortened by 0 bases and J by 5 bases, with 11 bases between the two germline ends. CDR3 amino acids: CASSQSSREDEQYF. In DNA, the CDR3 is TGTGCCAGCAGCCAATCATCCAGGGAGGACGAGCAGTACTTC. The whole variable domain, remainder taken from reference TRBV16 and TRBJ2-7, is GEEVAQTPKHLVRGEGQKAKLYCAPIKGHSYVFWYQQVLKNEFKFLISFQNENVFDETGMPKERFSAKCLPNSPCSLEIQATKLEDSAVYFCASSQSSREDEQYFGPGTRLTVT.

J is TRBJ2-1 and V is TRBV30; 7 bases line up with TRBD2. The CDR3 contains 13 residues. V dropped 3 bases and J dropped 14; count of bases not matched to a gene: 13. Looked up from germline, CDR1 is GTSNPN and CDR2 is SVGIG (reference sequence). CDR3 sequence (DNA): TGTGCCTGGAGCGCCTCGATAGCGGGCCTTGAGTTCTTC. This sequence encodes CAWSASIAGLEFF. Filled out from reference TRBV30 and TRBJ2-1, the complete variable domain reads SQTIHQWPATLVQPVGSPLSLECTVEGTSNPNLYWYRQAAGRGLQLLFYSVGIGQISSEVPQNLSASRPQDRQFILSSKKLLLSDSGFYLCAWSASIAGLEFFGPGTRLTVL.

This clone came up a few times. The V call is TRBV28, the J call TRBJ2-3; D may be TRBD2 (6 bases). This CDR3 comprises 14 residues. The germline V gene encodes CDR1 MDHEN and CDR2 SYDVKM. Trimming pared 6 bases from V and 1 base from J, leaving 11 bases between. The CDR3 protein is CASRVGGGTDTQYF. The CDR3 DNA reads TGTGCCAGCAGAGTCGGAGGGGGCACAGATACGCAGTATTTT.

On this clone: Other DNA sequences from this sample encode an identical CDR3 as well. The chain joins TRBV5-1 to TRBJ1-1; D call uncertain. In germline, CDR1 is SGHRS, CDR2 YFSETQ. V lost 0 bases and J lost 0, with 6 bases in between. The CDR3 runs to 14 residues. CDR3 nucleotide sequence: TGCGCCAGCAGCTTGGACTCGTTGAACACTGAAGCTTTCTTT. Its translation is CASSLDSLNTEAFF. Full variable domain (outside the CDR3, taken from reference TRBV5-1 and TRBJ1-1): KAGVTQTPRYLIKTRGQQVTLSCSPISGHRSVSWYQQTPGQGLQFLFEYFSETQRNKGNFPGRFSGRQFSNSRSEMNVSTLELGDSALYLCASSLDSLNTEAFFGQGTRLTVV.

The chain is built from TRBV2 and TRBJ1-1; 9 nucleotides align to TRBD1. CDR1 is SNHLY, CDR2 FYNNEI, per germline. The CDR3 has 15 amino acids. The trim removed 6 bases at V and 1 base at J, leaving 6 bases unmatched. The CDR3 here is CASSLQGAGNTEAFF. CDR3 DNA: TGTGCCAGCAGCTTACAGGGGGCTGGGAACACTGAAGCTTTCTTT.

This clone has only one observation. The chain has TRBV19 and TRBJ1-2; a weak D match, TRBD1 (5 bases). The CDR3 runs 14 residues. Per the germline V gene, CDR1 is LNHDA and CDR2 is SQIVND (reference sequence). Trimming removed 3 bases at V and 7 bases at J, with 15 bases between. The chain's CDR3 is CASSISSGIGGYTF. The CDR3 DNA follows: TGTGCCAGTAGTATTTCCTCAGGGATCGGTGGCTACACCTTC. The full variable domain, in which reference TRBV19 and TRBJ1-2 provide the parts outside the CDR3, is DGGITQSPKYLFRKEGQNVTLSCEQNLNHDAMYWYRQDPGQGLRLIYYSQIVNDFQKGDIAEGYSVSREKKESFPLTVTSAQKNPTAFYLCASSISSGIGGYTFGSGTRLTVV.

This chain joins TRBV12-3 or TRBV12-4 and TRBJ2-7; perhaps TRBD1 as D (6 bases). The CDR3 loop spans 13 amino acids. The ends were cut back, 2 bases at V and 4 bases at J, with 9 bases in the middle. The CDR3 here is CASSLLGAYEQYF. CDR3 DNA sequence: TGTGCCAGCAGTTTACTGGGGGCTTACGAGCAGTACTTC.

This chain links TRBV13 with TRBJ2-1, with 7 bases that match TRBD1. V trimming: 6 bases; J trimming: 0 bases; junction bases outside the gene matches: 2. The CDR3 is 14 residues long. In germline, CDR1 is PRHDT, CDR2 FYEKMQ (reference sequence). The CDR3 is CASRYRGSYNEQFF. The DNA of the CDR3 is TGTGCCAGCAGGTACAGGGGCTCCTACAATGAGCAGTTCTTC.